This is a list of T cell receptor beta chains from one sample in a study of blood T cell repertoires in COVID-19. Clones were read by immunoSEQ multiplex PCR, and TCRdb kept only the in-frame ones, dropping some. Of roughly 100,000 clones listed, about 80% were seen once; the top ten hold around 4.3%. Sequencing input: peripheral blood. Receptors originate from a human donor in a cohort sampled during active COVID-19. Each CDR3 is given with its conserved first and last residue. A D gene is named only where the DNA matches it firmly. Clone size, where shown, is once, few, many, or a class for clones that have expanded.

v_call	d_call	j_call	clone_size	cdr3_aa	cdr3_nt
TRBV30	.	TRBJ2-7	.	CAWRSLFTGEQYF	TGTGCCTGGAGAAGCCTTTTTACCGGCGAGCAGTACTTC
TRBV2	.	TRBJ1-2	.	CASSRQENYGYTF	TGTGCCAGCAGTCGACAGGAGAACTATGGCTACACCTTC
TRBV18	TRBD1	TRBJ2-5	.	CASSQLQGNQETQYF	TGTGCCAGCTCACAGCTACAGGGGAACCAAGAGACCCAGTACTTC
TRBV11-2	.	TRBJ1-4	.	CASSRPGVINEKLFF	TGTGCCAGCAGCCGCCCAGGTGTAATTAATGAAAAACTGTTTTTT
TRBV28	.	TRBJ1-2	.	CASKSGDYGYTF	TGTGCCAGCAAATCCGGGGACTATGGCTACACCTTC
TRBV28	.	TRBJ2-7	.	CASSLGTIYEQYF	TGTGCCAGCAGCCTAGGGACAATCTACGAGCAGTACTTC
TRBV19	TRBD1	TRBJ1-2	.	CASTPSSWTGVNGYTF	TGTGCCAGTACCCCCTCGTCCTGGACAGGGGTCAATGGCTACACCTTC
TRBV4-3	.	TRBJ1-2	.	CASSQNRENYGYTF	TGCGCCAGCAGCCAGAACAGGGAGAACTATGGCTACACCTTC
TRBV6-5	.	TRBJ2-1	once	CASRSSALYNEQFF	TGTGCCAGCAGATCTAGCGCTCTCTACAATGAGCAGTTCTTC
TRBV5-1	.	TRBJ1-2	.	CASSSQGSYGYTF	TGCGCCAGCAGCTCCCAGGGAAGCTATGGCTACACCTTC
TRBV28	TRBD2	TRBJ2-7	.	CASRSPGSGVSYEQYF	TGTGCCAGCCGGAGCCCCGGGAGCGGGGTCTCCTACGAGCAGTACTTC
TRBV18	TRBD1	TRBJ1-5	.	CASSPSTGVVGQPQHF	TGTGCCAGCTCACCCAGCACAGGGGTAGTGGGTCAGCCCCAGCATTTT
TRBV5-6	.	TRBJ2-2	.	CASSLRRDLTNTGELFF	TGTGCCAGCAGCTTGCGGCGGGACTTGACGAACACCGGGGAGCTGTTTTTT
TRBV4-2	TRBD2	TRBJ2-1	few	CASSRTPMSGVAVNEQFF	TGTGCCAGCAGCCGAACTCCAATGAGCGGGGTAGCTGTCAATGAGCAGTTCTTC
TRBV7-2	.	TRBJ1-1	few	CASSSTVAATEAFF	TGTGCCAGCAGCTCAACAGTCGCCGCCACTGAAGCTTTCTTT
TRBV14	.	TRBJ1-6	.	CASSRSRGGTGSPLHF	TGTGCCAGCAGCCGCTCCCGTGGGGGGACCGGTTCACCCCTCCACTTT
TRBV18	TRBD1	TRBJ1-1	.	CASSFGTGMNTEAFF	TGTGCCAGCTCATTCGGGACAGGGATGAACACTGAAGCTTTCTTT
TRBV5-5	.	TRBJ1-2	once	CASSLSTDYGYTF	TGTGCCAGCAGCTTGTCGACAGACTATGGCTACACCTTC
TRBV24-1	.	TRBJ1-5	.	CATSDPSQGNQPQHF	TGTGCCACCAGTGATCCTTCACAGGGCAATCAGCCCCAGCATTTT
TRBV28	.	TRBJ1-5	.	CASSLRQPLMRPQHF	TGTGCCAGCAGCCTCCGACAGCCTCTCATGAGGCCCCAGCATTTT
TRBV5-8	TRBD1	TRBJ2-3	few	CASSSYRDRGLDTQYF	TGTGCCAGCAGCTCCTACCGGGACAGGGGGCTTGATACGCAGTATTTT
TRBV7-2	TRBD1	TRBJ1-6	.	CASSLGQGTDSPLHF	TGTGCCAGCAGCTTAGGACAGGGCACTGATTCACCCCTCCACTTT
TRBV19	.	TRBJ1-1	.	CASRDYKGGSTEAFF	TGTGCCAGTCGCGATTATAAGGGGGGGTCCACTGAAGCTTTCTTT
TRBV6-2/TRBV6-3	.	TRBJ2-1	.	CASSYSELSYNEQFF	TGTGCCAGCAGTTACTCTGAGTTGTCCTACAATGAGCAGTTCTTC
TRBV28	.	TRBJ2-3	.	CASSLSGTDTQYF	TGTGCCAGCAGTTTATCCGGCACAGATACGCAGTATTTT
TRBV19	.	TRBJ2-6	.	CASKSRQSGSGANVLTF	TGTGCCAGTAAAAGCCGGCAGTCGGGCTCTGGGGCCAACGTCCTGACTTTC
TRBV19	.	TRBJ1-2	.	CASSIFFRGLYGYTF	TGTGCCAGTAGTATTTTTTTCAGGGGATTATATGGCTACACCTTC
TRBV5-4	TRBD2	TRBJ2-5	.	CASSPSSGGIQETQYF	TGTGCCAGCAGTCCCTCTAGCGGGGGGATCCAAGAGACCCAGTACTTC
TRBV5-4	.	TRBJ1-1	.	CASSLERVNTEAFF	TGTGCCAGCAGCTTGGAGCGGGTGAACACTGAAGCTTTCTTT
TRBV18	TRBD1	TRBJ1-2	few	CASSLSGQSYYGYTF	TGTGCCAGCTCACTATCGGGACAGAGTTACTATGGCTACACCTTC
TRBV30	TRBD2	TRBJ2-1	.	CAWSWGGSYNEQFF	TGTGCCTGGAGTTGGGGGGGCTCCTACAATGAGCAGTTCTTC
TRBV19	.	TRBJ1-1	.	CASSVYRRVHTEAFF	TGTGCCAGTAGTGTATATAGGAGGGTCCACACTGAAGCTTTCTTT
TRBV7-3	TRBD2	TRBJ2-5	.	CASSLVAGGPRETQYF	TGTGCCAGCAGCTTAGTAGCGGGGGGGCCTAGAGAGACCCAGTACTTC
TRBV18	.	TRBJ2-5	.	CASSPGRAETQYF	TGTGCCAGCTCACCGGGCAGGGCAGAGACCCAGTACTTC
TRBV2	TRBD1	TRBJ1-1	few	CASRSQGGRFLGTEAFF	TGTGCCAGCAGGTCACAGGGGGGCCGGTTTCTGGGGACTGAAGCTTTCTTT
TRBV19	TRBD1	TRBJ2-6	.	CASSRARDRVYGANVLTF	TGTGCCAGTAGTAGGGCCCGGGACAGGGTTTACGGGGCCAACGTCCTGACTTTC